This record looks at one T cell receptor (beta chain) sequence and its context. The antigen remains undetermined. Produced via immunoSEQ multiplex PCR; TCRdb's table is partial and in-frame only. Of hundreds of thousands of clones listed, around 89% are singletons. CDR3 size: 17 residues. V lost 2 bases and J lost 4; bases outside the gene matches: 6. The V gene's germline CDR1 is MNHEY and CDR2 SMNVEV (reference sequence). This specimen comes from a study of Ad26.COV2.S vaccination and SARS-CoV-2 variants. Findings and caveats of the study: Substantial breadth was reported for post-vaccination spike-specific CD8+ and CD4+ T cells.

Treatment here: 19 received Ad26.COV2.S at low or high dose, single or two shots; about 5 received placebo; per-sample allocation not given. At day 63 after the first vaccine or placebo injection, samples were drawn. The rearrangement joins TRBV27 to TRBJ2-3; 13 bases line up with TRBD2. The input for sequencing was peripheral blood, taken in a trial of Ad26.COV2.S vaccine versus placebo. This receptor was identified in a person aged 18-60 years who received the Ad26.COV2.S COVID-19 vaccine or a placebo. The CDR3 region is CASSLKRLAGGADTQYF. The CDR3 DNA reads TGTGCCAGCAGTTTAAAACGACTAGCGGGAGGAGCAGATACGCAGTATTTT.